These 28 T cell receptor beta chains were all obtained from the same sample, sequenced in a study of sequential checkpoint blockade in melanoma. Treatment in this sample: randomized to nivolumab then ipilimumab (arm A) or the reverse (arm B). Some clones are missing from TCRdb's copy, which holds only in-frame ones; the method was immunoSEQ multiplex PCR. The table includes 9,500 to 11,000 clones, approximately 60% detected once. The source material was CD8+ T cells sorted from blood (inferred from file names), sampled from a patient given nivolumab and ipilimumab in sequence. The receptors stem from a human donor with melanoma.

The chain uses TRBV4-3 and TRBJ1-1; 7 bases align to TRBD1. The CDR3 is 11 amino acids. Germline CDR1 is LGHNA and CDR2 is YSLEER. V lost 1 base and J lost 14; bases outside the gene matches: 4. In DNA form, the CDR3 reads TGCGCCAGCAGCCAAGGCGACAGGGCCTTCTTT. This gives the protein CASSQGDRAFF.

The CDR3 sequence is CASSFLLAGETGELFF. The CDR3 DNA reads as TGTGCCAGCAGCTTCCTACTAGCGGGGGAAACCGGGGAGCTGTTTTTT. This chain connects TRBV13 to TRBJ2-2, with TRBD2 matching 11 bases. Losses at the gene ends were 3 bases for V and 5 bases for J; bases not matched to a gene: 5. There are 16 residues in the CDR3. Germline CDR1 PRHDT, CDR2 FYEKMQ (reference sequence).

This chain links TRBV5-4 with TRBJ2-1, with 12 bases that match TRBD2. CDR1 is SGHNT, CDR2 YYREEE, per germline (reference sequence). The ends lost 4 bases at V and 2 bases at J; junction bases unmatched: 4. This CDR3 has 16 amino acids. The CDR3: CASSQLAGGPYNEQFF. The CDR3, as DNA: TGTGCCAGCAGCCAACTAGCGGGAGGACCCTACAATGAGCAGTTCTTC.

A note on this clone: A far more abundant clone sits one base away, making this likely a read error. The CDR3: CASSLGREPQYF. In DNA form, the CDR3 reads TGTGCCAGCAGTCTAGGCCGGGAGCCCCAGTACTTC. The rearrangement links TRBV28 to TRBJ2-5; D is perhaps TRBD2 (6 bases). Trimming left V 5 bases short and J 9 bases short, with 13 bases between. This CDR3 has 12 residues. Germline V gene data show CDR1 as MDHEN and CDR2 as SYDVKM.

The chain links TRBV6-1 to TRBJ1-1; D may be TRBD1 (6 bases). V lost 0 bases and J 3 bases, leaving 14 bases between the germline ends. Germline V gives CDR1 MNHNS, CDR2 SASEGT. This CDR3 has 16 amino acids. The CDR3 DNA reads TGTGCCAGCAGTGAAGCCCTGGGGGCAGGGGACACTGAAGCTTTCTTT. Translated: CASSEALGAGDTEAFF.

The chain joins TRBV5-4 to TRBJ2-7; D uncertain. The V gene lost 0 bases and the J gene lost 4 bases, with 5 bases spanning the gap. The CDR3 covers 12 residues. Germline loops: CDR1 SGHNT, CDR2 YYREEE (reference sequence). The CDR3 here is CASSLGGYEQYF. The CDR3 DNA reads as TGTGCCAGCAGCTTGGGAGGTTACGAGCAGTACTTC.

The genes are TRBV11-2 and TRBJ2-1; D is possibly TRBD2 (6 bases). The CDR3 is made up of 14 amino acids. Trimming took off 5 bases at V and 13 bases at J, with 21 bases between the two ends. Germline CDR1 is SGHAT and CDR2 is FQNNGV. CDR3 loop: CASSLFYGAGNQFF. The CDR3 DNA reads as TGTGCCAGCAGCCTCTTCTATGGAGCGGGCAATCAGTTCTTC.

By share of the sample, this clone is medium-sized (0.01 to 0.1%). The chain employs TRBV7-9 and TRBJ2-7; D may be TRBD2 (5 bases). Germline CDR1 is SEHNR and CDR2 is FQNEAQ (reference sequence). The CDR3 runs 13 residues. V dropped 5 bases and J dropped 3 bases, with 11 bases sitting between them. CDR3 bases: TGTGCCAGCAGCATCGGGAATGGCTACGAGCAGTACTTC. The encoded protein is CASSIGNGYEQYF.

V and J are TRBV7-9 and TRBJ2-1, with a weak D call TRBD1 (6 bases). The germline CDR1 and CDR2 sequences are SEHNR and FQNEAQ (reference sequence). Trimming stripped 6 bases from V and 6 bases from J, with 15 bases between. The CDR3 is made up of 14 amino acids. In nucleotides, the CDR3 is TGTGCCAGCAGTTCCAACAGGGAACGCAATGAGCAGTTCTTC. Amino acid sequence: CASSSNRERNEQFF.

V is TRBV6-1 and J is TRBJ1-5; D remains ambiguous. CDR3 length: 14 amino acids. Germline loops: CDR1 MNHNS, CDR2 SASEGT. Trimming took 6 bases from V and 8 from J, leaving 17 bases between them. The CDR3 is CASSPLTVAEPQHF. CDR3 in DNA: TGTGCCAGCAGCCCCCTGACGGTAGCGGAGCCCCAGCATTTT.

The chain couples TRBV4-2 to TRBJ2-1, with a possible D match to TRBD2 (6 bases). Germline CDR1 is LGHNA and CDR2 is YNFKEQ. The CDR3 sequence is 16 residues long. Trimming cost V 0 bases and J 7 bases, with 16 bases left between them. CDR3 coding DNA: TGTGCCAGCAGCCAAGATCGTACGGGAGTCGGGAATGAGCAGTTCTTC. It is translated as CASSQDRTGVGNEQFF.

As regards this clone: The junction departs from the called germline gene at one end, perhaps through a read error. The genes are TRBV30 and TRBJ1-1, with TRBD1 matching over 9 bases. The germline gives CDR1 GTSNPN, CDR2 SVGIG (reference sequence). The CDR3 extends over 14 amino acids. CDR3 protein: CARSMGQGFTEAFF. In nucleotides, the CDR3 is TGTGCCCGGAGTATGGGACAGGGCTTCACTGAAGCTTTCTTT.

The V and J genes are TRBV6-6 and TRBJ2-1, with 8 bases matching TRBD2. The CDR3 is 14 residues long. V shed 7 bases and J 4 bases; nucleotides not matched to a gene: 6. CDR1 is MNHNY, CDR2 SVGAGI, per germline (reference sequence). The CDR3 here is CASKRELRYNEQFF. CDR3 sequence (DNA): TGTGCCAGCAAGCGGGAGCTACGGTACAATGAGCAGTTCTTC.

V and J are TRBV6-6 and TRBJ2-5; 9 bases agree with TRBD1. The CDR3 contains 16 residues. V dropped 10 bases and J dropped 3; count of bases not matched to a gene: 15. From germline, CDR1 is MNHNY and CDR2 SVGAGI (reference sequence). This chain's CDR3 is CATEDPLQGAEETQYF. In nucleotides, the CDR3 is TGTGCCACCGAAGACCCTCTACAGGGGGCCGAAGAGACCCAGTACTTC.

The chain is built from TRBV4-3 and TRBJ2-7; D might be TRBD1 (5 bases). This CDR3 has 14 residues. The germline gives CDR1 LGHNA, CDR2 YSLEER. Trimming removed 1 base at V and 2 bases at J, with 9 bases between. CDR3 bases: TGCGCCAGCAGCCAAGGTTGGGGCCCCTACGAGCAGTACTTC. It specifies CASSQGWGPYEQYF.

CDR3: CASSRTANQPQHF. The CDR3 bases are TGTGCCAGCAGCAGGACAGCGAATCAGCCCCAGCATTTT. V and J are TRBV28 and TRBJ1-5, with TRBD1 as a possible D gene (6 bases). Germline values: CDR1 MDHEN, CDR2 SYDVKM. The CDR3 is 13 amino acids. Trimming stripped 6 bases from V and 4 bases from J, with 10 bases between. Variable domain in full (rest from reference TRBV28 and TRBJ1-5): DVKVTQSSRYLVKRTGEKVFLECVQDMDHENMFWYRQDPGLGLRLIYFSYDVKMKEKGDIPEGYSVSREKKERFSLILESASTNQTSMYLCASSRTANQPQHFGDGTRLSIL.

The J gene is TRBJ1-2, the V gene TRBV28; D remains unclear. Germline CDR1 reads MDHEN; CDR2 reads SYDVKM. This CDR3 contains 14 residues. Trimming shortened V by 3 bases and J by 5 bases, and 13 bases separated the two germline ends. The CDR3 loop reads CASSFLAARYGYTF. The CDR3 bases are TGTGCCAGCAGTTTCCTGGCGGCGAGGTATGGCTACACCTTC.

This sequence joins TRBV19 and TRBJ1-1; D is uncertain. Per germline, CDR1 LNHDA and CDR2 SQIVND (reference sequence). The V gene lost 5 bases and the J gene lost 3 bases, with 13 bases spanning the gap. This CDR3 has 14 residues. CDR3: CASSPRGPYTEAFF. DNA for the CDR3: TGTGCCAGTAGTCCCCGAGGGCCGTACACTGAAGCTTTCTTT.

This clone has only a few counts. The chain couples TRBV7-6 to TRBJ1-1, with D unclear. Germline V gene lookup returns CDR1 SGHVS and CDR2 FNYEAQ. This CDR3 comprises 15 residues. Trimming removed 4 bases from V and 3 bases from J, with 15 bases in between. CDR3 loop: CASSYFTGFDTEAFF. The CDR3 nucleotides read TGTGCCAGCAGCTACTTTACGGGATTCGACACTGAAGCTTTCTTT.

CDR3 in DNA: TGTGCCAGCAGTCTAGGCCGGGAGACCCAGTACTTC. Translated, it gives CASSLGRETQYF. The rearrangement joins TRBV6-1 to TRBJ2-5; D is unclear. Trimming left V 5 bases short and J 5 bases short, with 9 bases between. The CDR3 totals 12 residues. Germline lookup yields CDR1 MNHNS and CDR2 SASEGT.

V and J are TRBV4-3 and TRBJ2-3, with TRBD2 matching over 11 bases. Unmatched junction bases numbered 9, after V lost 4 bases and J lost 0 bases. Germline values: CDR1 LGHNA, CDR2 YSLEER. This CDR3 contains 18 residues. CDR3 bases: TGCGCCAGCAGCCCCACTAGCGGGAGAGCCTCTAGCACAGATACGCAGTATTTT. This translates into CASSPTSGRASSTDTQYF.

In its sample, this clone ranks as medium-sized (0.01 to 0.1%). The chain employs TRBV13 and TRBJ1-4, with D hard to call. The V gene's germline CDR1 is PRHDT and CDR2 FYEKMQ (reference sequence). This CDR3 is 14 amino acids long. The V end lost 5 bases, the J end lost 4 bases, and 11 bases lay between the germline ends. The CDR3 DNA reads as TGTGCCAGCAGCCTGAGGAGCCATAATGAAAAACTGTTTTTT. Translated, it gives CASSLRSHNEKLFF.

This clone was seen a single time. This rearrangement joins TRBV7-9 to TRBJ1-1, with 9 bases aligning to TRBD1. The CDR3 is made up of 14 amino acids. V lost 5 bases to trimming and J lost 8 bases; unmatched junction nucleotides: 9. Looked up from germline, CDR1 is SEHNR and CDR2 is FQNEAQ (reference sequence). This CDR3 is CASSPDRGWLEAFF. CDR3 bases: TGTGCCAGCAGCCCCGACAGGGGGTGGTTGGAAGCTTTCTTT.

This clone was detected a few times. J is TRBJ2-5 and V is TRBV7-6; D call uncertain. Germline V CDR1 and CDR2: SGHVS, FNYEAQ. This CDR3 comprises 12 residues. Trimming removed 6 bases from V and 5 bases from J, with 10 bases in between. For the CDR3, the DNA is TGTGCCAGCAGTCTAGGCCGGGAGACCCAGTACTTC. Translating it yields CASSLGRETQYF.

This chain uses TRBV4-1 with TRBJ2-1, with 8 bases identical to TRBD1. CDR1 is MGHRA, CDR2 YSYEKL, per germline. V was clipped by 0 bases and J by 7 bases; unmatched bases: 8. This CDR3 comprises 16 residues. This chain's CDR3 is CASSQDGGQGLNEQFF. The CDR3 bases are TGCGCCAGCAGCCAAGATGGTGGACAGGGTCTTAATGAGCAGTTCTTC.

The chain recombines TRBV18 with TRBJ2-7; D is perhaps TRBD1 (6 bases). Between the trimmed V and J ends, which lost 4 bases and 2 bases, there was a span of 12 bases. The germline V gene has CDR1 KGHSH and CDR2 LQKENI. The CDR3 sequence is 14 residues long. CDR3 sequence: CASSLGTTTYEQYF. In DNA, the CDR3 is TGTGCCAGCTCACTGGGGACAACAACCTACGAGCAGTACTTC.

The V and J genes are TRBV5-1 and TRBJ2-7, with D possibly being TRBD2 (5 bases). The CDR3 has 15 residues. Germline CDR1 SGHRS, CDR2 YFSETQ. V lost 0 bases to trimming and J lost 0 bases, with 10 bases between them. The DNA of the CDR3 is TGCGCCAGCAGCTTGGGAGGGTTCAACTCCTACGAGCAGTACTTC. Encoded protein: CASSLGGFNSYEQYF.

The chain uses TRBV7-9 and TRBJ2-1, with TRBD2 matching 11 bases. The CDR3 is 15 amino acids. Germline CDR1 and CDR2: SEHNR and FQNEAQ (reference sequence). Trimming cost V 5 bases and J 12 bases; bases outside gene matches: 12. The CDR3 sequence: CASSPSRLAGGRQFF. CDR3 DNA sequence: TGTGCCAGCAGCCCTTCCCGGCTAGCGGGAGGACGGCAGTTCTTC. Supplemented by reference TRBV7-9 and TRBJ2-1, the full variable domain reads DTGVSQNPRHKITKRGQNVTFRCDPISEHNRLYWYRQTLGQGPEFLTYFQNEAQLEKSRLLSDRFSAERPKGSFSTLEIQRTEQGDSAMYLCASSPSRLAGGRQFFGPGTRLTVL.